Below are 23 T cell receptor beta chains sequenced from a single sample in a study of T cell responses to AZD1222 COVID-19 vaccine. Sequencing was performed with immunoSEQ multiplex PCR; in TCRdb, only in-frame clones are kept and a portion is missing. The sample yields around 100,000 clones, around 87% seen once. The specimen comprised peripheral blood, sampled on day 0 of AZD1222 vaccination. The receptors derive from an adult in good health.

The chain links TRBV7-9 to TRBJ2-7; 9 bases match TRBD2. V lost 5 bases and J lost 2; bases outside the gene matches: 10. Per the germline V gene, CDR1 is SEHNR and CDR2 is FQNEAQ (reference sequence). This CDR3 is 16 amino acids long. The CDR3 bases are TGTGCCAGCAGCACAAGCGCTAGCGGGGACCCCTACGAGCAGTACTTC. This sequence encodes CASSTSASGDPYEQYF. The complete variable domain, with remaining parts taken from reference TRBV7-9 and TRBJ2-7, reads DTGVSQNPRHKITKRGQNVTFRCDPISEHNRLYWYRQTLGQGPEFLTYFQNEAQLEKSRLLSDRFSAERPKGSFSTLEIQRTEQGDSAMYLCASSTSASGDPYEQYFGPGTRLTVT.

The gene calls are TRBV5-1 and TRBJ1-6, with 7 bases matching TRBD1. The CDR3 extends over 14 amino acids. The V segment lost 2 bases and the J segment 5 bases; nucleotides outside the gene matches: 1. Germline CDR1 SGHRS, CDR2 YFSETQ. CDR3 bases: TGCGCCAGCAGCTTACAGGGGAATAATTCACCCCTCCACTTT. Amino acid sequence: CASSLQGNNSPLHF. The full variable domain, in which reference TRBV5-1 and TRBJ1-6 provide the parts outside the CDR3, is KAGVTQTPRYLIKTRGQQVTLSCSPISGHRSVSWYQQTPGQGLQFLFEYFSETQRNKGNFPGRFSGRQFSNSRSEMNVSTLELGDSALYLCASSLQGNNSPLHFGNGTRLTVT.

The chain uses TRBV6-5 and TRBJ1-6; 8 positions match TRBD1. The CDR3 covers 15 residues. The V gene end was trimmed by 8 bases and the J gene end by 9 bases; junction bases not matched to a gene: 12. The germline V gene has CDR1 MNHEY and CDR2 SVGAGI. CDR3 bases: TGTGCCAGCGGATTACTACGGGACAGGACTTCACCCCTCCACTTT. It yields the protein CASGLLRDRTSPLHF.

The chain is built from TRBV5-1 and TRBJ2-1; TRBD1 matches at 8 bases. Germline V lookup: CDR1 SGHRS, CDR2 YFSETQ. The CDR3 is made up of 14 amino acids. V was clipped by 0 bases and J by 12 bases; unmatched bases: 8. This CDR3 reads CASSLGTGLLVQFF. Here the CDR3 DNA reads TGCGCCAGCAGCTTGGGGACAGGGTTGTTAGTGCAGTTCTTC.

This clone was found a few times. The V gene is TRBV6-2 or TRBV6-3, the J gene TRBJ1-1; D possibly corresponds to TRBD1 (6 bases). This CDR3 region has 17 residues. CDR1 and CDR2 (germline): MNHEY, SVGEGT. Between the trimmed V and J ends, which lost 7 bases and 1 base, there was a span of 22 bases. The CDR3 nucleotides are TGTGCCAGCACCCCCCCTCCCGGACAGAGATGGAACACTGAAGCTTTCTTT. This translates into CASTPPPGQRWNTEAFF.

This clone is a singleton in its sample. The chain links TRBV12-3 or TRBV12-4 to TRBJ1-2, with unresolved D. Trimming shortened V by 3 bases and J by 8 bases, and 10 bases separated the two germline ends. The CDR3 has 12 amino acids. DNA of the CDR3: TGTGCCAGCAGTTTTCGGGTGGGCGGCTACACCTTC. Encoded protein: CASSFRVGGYTF.

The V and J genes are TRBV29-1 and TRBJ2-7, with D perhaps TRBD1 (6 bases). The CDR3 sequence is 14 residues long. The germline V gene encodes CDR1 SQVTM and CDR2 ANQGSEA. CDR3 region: CRVCDRPEGYEQYF. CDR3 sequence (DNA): TGCAGGGTTTGTGACAGGCCCGAGGGGTACGAGCAGTACTTC.

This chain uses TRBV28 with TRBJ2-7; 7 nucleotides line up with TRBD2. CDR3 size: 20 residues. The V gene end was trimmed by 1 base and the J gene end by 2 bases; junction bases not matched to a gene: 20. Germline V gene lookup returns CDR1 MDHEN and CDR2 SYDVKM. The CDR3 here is CASSLLVSGGLAASPYEQYF. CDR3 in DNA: TGTGCCAGCAGTTTATTAGTATCAGGAGGTCTAGCGGCAAGTCCCTACGAGCAGTACTTC.

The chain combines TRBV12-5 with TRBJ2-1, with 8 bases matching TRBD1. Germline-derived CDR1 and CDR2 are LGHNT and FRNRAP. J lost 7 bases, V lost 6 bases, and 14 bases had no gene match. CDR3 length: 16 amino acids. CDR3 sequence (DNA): TGTGCTAGTGGGAGTTTGCGTGACAGGGGCCGGAATGAGCAGTTCTTC. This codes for CASGSLRDRGRNEQFF.

The CDR3 coding sequence is TGTGCCAGCAGCTTAGAAGAGGTGAGAAGGCAGTTCTTC. Its translation: CASSLEEVRRQFF. The genes are TRBV11-2 and TRBJ2-1; D is undetermined. Germline CDR1 SGHAT, CDR2 FQNNGV. This CDR3 has 13 amino acids. V gave up 0 bases and J gave up 12 bases, with 12 bases separating them. Full variable domain (missing parts from reference TRBV11-2 and TRBJ2-1): EAGVAQSPRYKIIEKRQSVAFWCNPISGHATLYWYQQILGQGPKLLIQFQNNGVVDDSQLPKDRFSAERLKGVDSTLKIQPAKLEDSAVYLCASSLEEVRRQFFGPGTRLTVL.

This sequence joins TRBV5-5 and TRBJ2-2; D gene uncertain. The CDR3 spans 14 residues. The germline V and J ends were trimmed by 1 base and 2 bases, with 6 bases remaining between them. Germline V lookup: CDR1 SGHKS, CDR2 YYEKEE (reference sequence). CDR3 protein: CASSLTQNTGELFF. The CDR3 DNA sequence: TGTGCCAGCAGCTTGACGCAAAACACCGGGGAGCTGTTTTTT.

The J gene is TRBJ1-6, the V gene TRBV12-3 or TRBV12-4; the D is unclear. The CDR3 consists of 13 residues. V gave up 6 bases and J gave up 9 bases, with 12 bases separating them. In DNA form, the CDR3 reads TGTGCCAGCAGCCAAGGATGGGGTTCACCCCTCCACTTT. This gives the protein CASSQGWGSPLHF.

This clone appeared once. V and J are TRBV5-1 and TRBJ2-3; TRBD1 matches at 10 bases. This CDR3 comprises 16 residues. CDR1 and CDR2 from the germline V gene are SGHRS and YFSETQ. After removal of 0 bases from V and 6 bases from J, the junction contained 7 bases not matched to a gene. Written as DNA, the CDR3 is TGCGCCAGCAGCTTGGACGGGACAGGGGCATCCGATACGCAGTATTTT. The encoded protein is CASSLDGTGASDTQYF.

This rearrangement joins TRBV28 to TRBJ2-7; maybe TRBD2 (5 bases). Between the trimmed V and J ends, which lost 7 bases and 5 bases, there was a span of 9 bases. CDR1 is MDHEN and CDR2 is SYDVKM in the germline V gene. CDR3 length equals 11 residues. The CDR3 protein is CASTGFHEQYF. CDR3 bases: TGTGCCAGCACGGGGTTCCACGAGCAGTACTTC.

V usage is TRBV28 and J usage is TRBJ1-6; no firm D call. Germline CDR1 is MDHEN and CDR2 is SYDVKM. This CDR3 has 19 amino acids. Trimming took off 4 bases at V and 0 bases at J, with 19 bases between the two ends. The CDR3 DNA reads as TGTGCCAGCAGTTCACCGGGTCCGAGGCTACTCTCCTATAATTCACCCCTCCACTTT. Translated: CASSSPGPRLLSYNSPLHF. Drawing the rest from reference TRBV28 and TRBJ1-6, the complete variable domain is DVKVTQSSRYLVKRTGEKVFLECVQDMDHENMFWYRQDPGLGLRLIYFSYDVKMKEKGDIPEGYSVSREKKERFSLILESASTNQTSMYLCASSSPGPRLLSYNSPLHFGNGTRLTVT.

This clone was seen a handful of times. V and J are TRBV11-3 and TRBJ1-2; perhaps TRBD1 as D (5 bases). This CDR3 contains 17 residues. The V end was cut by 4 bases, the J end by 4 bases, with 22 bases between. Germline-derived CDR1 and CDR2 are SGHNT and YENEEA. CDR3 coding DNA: TGTGCCAGCAGCTCCTCGCACGGGGACGGATCTTTCTATGGCTACACCTTC. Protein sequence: CASSSSHGDGSFYGYTF.

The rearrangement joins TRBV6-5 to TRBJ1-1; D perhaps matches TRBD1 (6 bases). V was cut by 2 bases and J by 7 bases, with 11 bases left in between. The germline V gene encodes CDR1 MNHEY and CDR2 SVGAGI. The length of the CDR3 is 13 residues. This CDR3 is CASSYGQYLEAFF. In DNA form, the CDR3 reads TGTGCCAGCAGTTACGGACAGTACCTTGAAGCTTTCTTT.

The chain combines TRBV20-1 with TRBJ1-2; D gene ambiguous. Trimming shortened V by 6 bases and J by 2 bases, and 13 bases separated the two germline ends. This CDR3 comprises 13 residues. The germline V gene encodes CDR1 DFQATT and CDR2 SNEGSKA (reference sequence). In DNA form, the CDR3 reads TGCAGTGCGAGTACTATGACCAACTATGGCTACACCTTC. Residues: CSASTMTNYGYTF.

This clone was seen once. The CDR3 DNA reads as TGCGCCAGCAGTCCGCCCTACCTGCGGACCGGGGAGCTGTTTTTT. Translated, it gives CASSPPYLRTGELFF. The chain couples TRBV23-1 to TRBJ2-2; the D is unclear. TRBV23-1 is given ORF status, its function remaining uncertain. V gave up 4 bases and J gave up 5 bases, with 14 bases separating them. This CDR3 contains 15 residues.

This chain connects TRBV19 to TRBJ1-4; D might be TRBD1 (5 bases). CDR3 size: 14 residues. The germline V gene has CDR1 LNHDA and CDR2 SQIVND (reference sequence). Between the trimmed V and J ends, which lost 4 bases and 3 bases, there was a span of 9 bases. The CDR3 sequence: CASSSGAANEKLFF. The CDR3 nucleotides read TGTGCCAGTAGTAGTGGGGCTGCTAATGAAAAACTGTTTTTT.

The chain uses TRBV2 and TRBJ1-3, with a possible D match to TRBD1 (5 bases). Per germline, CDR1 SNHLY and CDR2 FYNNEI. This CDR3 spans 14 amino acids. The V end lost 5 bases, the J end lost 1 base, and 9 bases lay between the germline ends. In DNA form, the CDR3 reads TGTGCCAGCAGTATAGGGGTTTCTGGAAACACCATATATTTT. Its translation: CASSIGVSGNTIYF.

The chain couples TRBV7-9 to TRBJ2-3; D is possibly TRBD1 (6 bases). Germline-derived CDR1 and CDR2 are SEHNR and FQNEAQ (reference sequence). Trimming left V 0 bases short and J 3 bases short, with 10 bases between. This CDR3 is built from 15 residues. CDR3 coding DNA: TGTGCCAGCAGCTTAGCCCGAGGGGGAACAGATACGCAGTATTTT. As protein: CASSLARGGTDTQYF. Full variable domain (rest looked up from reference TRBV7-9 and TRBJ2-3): DTGVSQNPRHKITKRGQNVTFRCDPISEHNRLYWYRQTLGQGPEFLTYFQNEAQLEKSRLLSDRFSAERPKGSFSTLEIQRTEQGDSAMYLCASSLARGGTDTQYFGPGTRLTVL.

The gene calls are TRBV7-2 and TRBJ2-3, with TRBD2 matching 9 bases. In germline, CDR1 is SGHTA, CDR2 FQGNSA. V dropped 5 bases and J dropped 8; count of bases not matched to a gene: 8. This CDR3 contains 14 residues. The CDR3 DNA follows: TGTGCCAGCAGCCCAGGACTAGCGAGAGGTACGCAGTATTTT. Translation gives CASSPGLARGTQYF.